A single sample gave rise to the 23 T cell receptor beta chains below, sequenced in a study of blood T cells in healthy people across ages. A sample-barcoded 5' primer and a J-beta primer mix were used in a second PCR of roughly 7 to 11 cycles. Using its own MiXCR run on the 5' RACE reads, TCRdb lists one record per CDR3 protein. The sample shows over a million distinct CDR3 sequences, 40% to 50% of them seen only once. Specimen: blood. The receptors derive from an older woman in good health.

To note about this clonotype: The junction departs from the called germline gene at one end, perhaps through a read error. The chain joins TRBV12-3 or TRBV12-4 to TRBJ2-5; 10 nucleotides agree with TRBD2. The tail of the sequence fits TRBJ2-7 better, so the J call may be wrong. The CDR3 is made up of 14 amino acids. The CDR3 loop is CTSSYSSGRGEQYF. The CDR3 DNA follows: TGTACCAGCAGTTATTCTAGCGGGAGAGGCGAGCAGTACTTC.

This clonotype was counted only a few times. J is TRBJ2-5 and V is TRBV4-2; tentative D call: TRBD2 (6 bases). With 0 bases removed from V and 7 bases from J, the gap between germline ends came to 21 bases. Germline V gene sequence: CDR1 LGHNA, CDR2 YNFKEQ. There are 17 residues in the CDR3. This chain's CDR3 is CASSQDRAGSGKGTQYF. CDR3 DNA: TGTGCCAGCAGCCAAGATCGTGCGGGATCCGGCAAGGGGACCCAGTACTTC.

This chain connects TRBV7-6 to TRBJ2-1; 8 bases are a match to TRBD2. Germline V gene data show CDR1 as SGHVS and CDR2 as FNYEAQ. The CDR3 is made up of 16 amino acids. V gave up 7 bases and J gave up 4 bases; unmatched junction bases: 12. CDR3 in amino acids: CASTSHGLAGYNEQFF. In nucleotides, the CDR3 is TGTGCCAGCACCTCACACGGGCTAGCGGGTTACAATGAGCAGTTCTTC.

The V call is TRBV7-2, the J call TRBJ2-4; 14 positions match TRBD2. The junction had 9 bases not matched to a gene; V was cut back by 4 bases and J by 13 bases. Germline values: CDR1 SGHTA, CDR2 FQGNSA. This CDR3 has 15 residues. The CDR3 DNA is TGTGCCAGCAGCTGGGGGGGACTAGCGGGAGTGGAGCAGTACTTC. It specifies CASSWGGLAGVEQYF.

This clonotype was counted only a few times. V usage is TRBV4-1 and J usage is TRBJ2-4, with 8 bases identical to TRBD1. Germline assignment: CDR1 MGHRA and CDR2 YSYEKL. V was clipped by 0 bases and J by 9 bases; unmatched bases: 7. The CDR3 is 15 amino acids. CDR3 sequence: CASSQDAQGAVIQYF. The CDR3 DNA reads TGCGCCAGCAGCCAAGATGCTCAGGGGGCTGTCATTCAGTACTTC.

The CDR3 bases are TGCAGCGTCGGACAGGGGGGTGATCAGCCCCAGCATTTT. Its protein product is CSVGQGGDQPQHF. J is TRBJ1-5 and V is TRBV29-1, with 10 bases matching TRBD1. Germline loops: CDR1 SQVTM, CDR2 ANQGSEA. CDR3 length equals 13 residues. Losses at the gene ends were 6 bases for V and 5 bases for J; bases not matched to a gene: 4.

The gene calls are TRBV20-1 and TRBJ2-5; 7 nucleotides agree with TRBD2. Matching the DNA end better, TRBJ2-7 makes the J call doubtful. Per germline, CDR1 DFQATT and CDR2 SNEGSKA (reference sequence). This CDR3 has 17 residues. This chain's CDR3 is CSARVGRGSGKTYEQYF. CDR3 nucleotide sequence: TGCAGTGCTCGAGTGGGGCGGGGGAGCGGGAAAACCTACGAGCAGTACTTC.

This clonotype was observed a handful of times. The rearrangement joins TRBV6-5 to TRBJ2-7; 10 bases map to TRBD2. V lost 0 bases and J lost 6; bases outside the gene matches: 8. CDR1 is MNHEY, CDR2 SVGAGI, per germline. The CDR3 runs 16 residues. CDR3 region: CASSYSSGLATGEQYF. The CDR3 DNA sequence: TGTGCCAGCAGTTACTCGTCGGGACTAGCGACGGGCGAGCAGTACTTC.

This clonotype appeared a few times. CDR3 region: CASSYGPASPEQFF. The CDR3 nucleotides read TGTGCCAGCAGTTACGGTCCGGCGTCGCCTGAGCAGTTCTTC. The chain employs TRBV6-5 and TRBJ2-1; D is uncertain. The CDR3 consists of 14 residues. In germline, CDR1 is MNHEY, CDR2 SVGAGI. Trimming cost V 2 bases and J 9 bases, with 14 bases left between them.

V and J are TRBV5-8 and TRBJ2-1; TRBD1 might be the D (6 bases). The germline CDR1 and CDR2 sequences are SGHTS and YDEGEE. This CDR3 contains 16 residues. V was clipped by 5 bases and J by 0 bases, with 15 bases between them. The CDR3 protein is CASSSGHLLSYNEQFF. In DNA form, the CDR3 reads TGTGCCAGCAGTTCGGGACATCTACTCTCCTACAATGAGCAGTTCTTC.

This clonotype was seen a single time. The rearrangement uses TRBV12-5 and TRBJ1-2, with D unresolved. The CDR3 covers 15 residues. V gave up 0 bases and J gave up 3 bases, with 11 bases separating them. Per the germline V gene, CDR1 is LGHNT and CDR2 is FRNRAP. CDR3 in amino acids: CASGLVGVIYYGYTF. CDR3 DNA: TGTGCTAGTGGTTTGGTCGGGGTAATATACTATGGCTACACCTTC.

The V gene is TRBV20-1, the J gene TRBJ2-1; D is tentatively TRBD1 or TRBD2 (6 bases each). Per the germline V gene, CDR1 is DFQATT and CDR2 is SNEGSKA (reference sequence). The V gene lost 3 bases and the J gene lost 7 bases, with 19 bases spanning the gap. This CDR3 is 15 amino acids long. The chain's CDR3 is CSARKAGQRGNEQFF. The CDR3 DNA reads TGCAGTGCTAGGAAGGCGGGACAACGAGGGAATGAGCAGTTCTTC.

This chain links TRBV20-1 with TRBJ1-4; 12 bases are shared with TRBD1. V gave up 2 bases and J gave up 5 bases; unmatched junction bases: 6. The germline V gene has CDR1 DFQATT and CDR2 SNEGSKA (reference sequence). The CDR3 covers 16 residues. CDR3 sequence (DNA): TGCAGTGCTAGACCGGGACAGGGGGCGATGAATGAAAAACTGTTTTTT. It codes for CSARPGQGAMNEKLFF.

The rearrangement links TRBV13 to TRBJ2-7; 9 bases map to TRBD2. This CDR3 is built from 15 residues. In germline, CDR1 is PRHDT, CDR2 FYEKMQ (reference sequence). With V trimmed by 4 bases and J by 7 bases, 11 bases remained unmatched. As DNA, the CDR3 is TGTGCCAGCAGCTCAGCCCAGCGGGAGGTCGATGAGCAGTACTTC. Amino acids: CASSSAQREVDEQYF.

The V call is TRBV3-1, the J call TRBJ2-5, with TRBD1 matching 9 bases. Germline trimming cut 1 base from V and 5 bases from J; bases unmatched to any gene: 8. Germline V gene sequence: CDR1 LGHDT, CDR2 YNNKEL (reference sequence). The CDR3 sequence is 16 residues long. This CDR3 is CASSQGLTGGGETQYF. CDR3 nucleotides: TGTGCCAGCAGCCAAGGGCTAACAGGGGGCGGTGAGACCCAGTACTTC.

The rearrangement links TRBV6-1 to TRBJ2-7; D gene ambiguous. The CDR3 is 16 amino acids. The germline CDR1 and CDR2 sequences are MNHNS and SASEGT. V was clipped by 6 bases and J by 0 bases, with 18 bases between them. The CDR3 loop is CASSASLLRLSYEQYF. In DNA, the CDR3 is TGTGCCAGCAGCGCCTCGCTCCTCCGGCTCTCCTACGAGCAGTACTTC.

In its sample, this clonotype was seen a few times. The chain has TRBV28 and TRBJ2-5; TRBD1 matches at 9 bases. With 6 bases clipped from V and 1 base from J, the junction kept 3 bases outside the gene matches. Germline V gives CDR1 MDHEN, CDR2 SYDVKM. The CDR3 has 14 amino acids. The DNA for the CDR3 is TGTGCCAGCAGGGGGACAGGGCCCCAAGAGACCCAGTACTTC. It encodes CASRGTGPQETQYF.

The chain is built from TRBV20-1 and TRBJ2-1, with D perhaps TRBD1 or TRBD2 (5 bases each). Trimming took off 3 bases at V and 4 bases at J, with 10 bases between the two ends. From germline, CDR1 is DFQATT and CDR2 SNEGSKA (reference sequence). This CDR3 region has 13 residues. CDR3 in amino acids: CSARGDLYNEQFF. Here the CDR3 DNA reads TGCAGTGCTAGGGGGGACCTGTACAATGAGCAGTTCTTC.

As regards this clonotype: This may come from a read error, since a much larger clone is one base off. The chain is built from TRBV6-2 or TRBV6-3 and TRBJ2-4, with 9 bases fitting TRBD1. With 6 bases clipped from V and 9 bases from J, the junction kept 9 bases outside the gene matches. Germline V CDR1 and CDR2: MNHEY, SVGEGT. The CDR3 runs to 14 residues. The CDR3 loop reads CASRPQGAQTIQYF. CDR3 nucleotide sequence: TGTGCCAGCAGGCCACAGGGGGCGCAAACCATTCAGTACTTC.

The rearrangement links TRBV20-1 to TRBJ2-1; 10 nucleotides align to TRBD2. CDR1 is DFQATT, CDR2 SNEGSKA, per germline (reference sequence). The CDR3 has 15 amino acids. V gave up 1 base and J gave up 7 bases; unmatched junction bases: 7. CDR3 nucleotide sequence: TGCAGTGCTAGAGCAGGACGAGCGGGAGGGAATGAGCAGTTCTTC. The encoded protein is CSARAGRAGGNEQFF.

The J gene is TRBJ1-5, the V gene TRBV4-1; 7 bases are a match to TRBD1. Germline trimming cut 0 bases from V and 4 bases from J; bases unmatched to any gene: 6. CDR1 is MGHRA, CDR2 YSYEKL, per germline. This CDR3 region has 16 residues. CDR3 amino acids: CASSQDRAGGNQPQHF. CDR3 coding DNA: TGCGCCAGCAGCCAAGATCGGGCAGGGGGAAATCAGCCCCAGCATTTT.

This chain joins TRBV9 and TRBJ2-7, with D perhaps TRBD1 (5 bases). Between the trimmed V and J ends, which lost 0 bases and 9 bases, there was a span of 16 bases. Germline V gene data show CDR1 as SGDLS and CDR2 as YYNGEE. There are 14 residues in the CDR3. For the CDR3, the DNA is TGTGCCAGCAGCGTAGGTCACGGCAGGGCGGTGCAGTACTTC. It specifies CASSVGHGRAVQYF.

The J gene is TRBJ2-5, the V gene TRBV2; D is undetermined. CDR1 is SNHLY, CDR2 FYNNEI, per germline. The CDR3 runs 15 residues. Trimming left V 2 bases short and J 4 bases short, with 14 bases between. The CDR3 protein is CASSELRQPLETQYF. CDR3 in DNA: TGTGCCAGCAGTGAACTACGGCAGCCCTTAGAGACCCAGTACTTC.